The present TCR beta chain was sequenced within a study of T cell changes during pregnancy in multiple sclerosis. V was clipped by 4 bases and J by 4 bases; unmatched bases: 5. The CDR3 has 15 amino acids. From germline, CDR1 is SGHDT and CDR2 YYEEEE. The table came from immunoSEQ multiplex PCR; TCRdb's copy has only in-frame clones and leaves some out. The sample lists about 24,000 clones; 90% were seen once. The source material was CD8+ T cells from peripheral blood mononuclear cells, sampled in the third trimester of pregnancy. The chain joins TRBV5-6 to TRBJ2-1; 10 bases line up with TRBD2. The clonotype was recovered from a female donor in good health, enrolled as a control in a pregnancy study. CDR3 amino acids: CASSHLAGAYNEQFF. In DNA, the CDR3 is TGTGCCAGCAGCCATCTAGCGGGAGCGTACAATGAGCAGTTCTTC.